This T cell receptor beta chain was profiled in a study of cytomegalovirus exposure and HLA in healthy donors. Note on this clone: Its antigen is currently unknown.

Study conclusions and caveats: Reported performance of the classifier showed diagnosis of cytomegalovirus status with high specificity and sensitivity. Among the sequence variants, a highly shared cluster was likely an artifact of sequencing.

Those who donated were healthy bone marrow donors. The germline V and J ends were trimmed by 3 bases and 0 bases, with 12 bases remaining between them. Germline V gene sequence: CDR1 SGHDT, CDR2 YYEEEE. The CDR3 is 15 amino acids. It was with 60 Vbeta and 13 Jbeta primers that the PCR ran. The table came from immunoSEQ multiplex PCR; TCRdb's copy has only in-frame clones and leaves some out. The data show about 210,000 clones, with roughly 77% seen just once and 0.35% to 0.5% held by the top ten. The rearrangement links TRBV5-6 to TRBJ1-1, with TRBD1 as a possible D gene (6 bases). The receptor comes from a male donor in good health and CMV-seropositive. The material sequenced was PBMCs. The CDR3 DNA is TGTGCCAGCAGCTACTACAGGGACGTGAACACTGAAGCTTTCTTT. Encoded protein: CASSYYRDVNTEAFF.